Below, one T cell receptor beta chain is given with its context. Enrollment of patients from Seattle took place during active infection, with longitudinal follow-up. This specimen comes from a study of blood T cell repertoires in COVID-19. At the level of the study: PBMCs, B-cell-depleted T cells, or T cells were the source of the cDNA or gDNA that made up the material.

Deletions cut 5 bases from V and 0 bases from J, with 14 bases between. Per germline, CDR1 SNHLY and CDR2 FYNNEI. This CDR3 is built from 16 residues. TCRdb keeps only in-frame clones here, not all; method: immunoSEQ multiplex PCR. The sample has 140,000 or so clones, about nine tenths seen once. This TCR came from a human donor with COVID-19, enrolled during active disease. The donor label of this sample is uncertain. The sample consisted of peripheral blood. The J gene is TRBJ1-5, the V gene TRBV2; unclear D gene. CDR3 loop: CASSLSDEISNQPQHF. In DNA, the CDR3 is TGTGCCAGCAGTTTGAGCGATGAAATTAGCAATCAGCCCCAGCATTTT.